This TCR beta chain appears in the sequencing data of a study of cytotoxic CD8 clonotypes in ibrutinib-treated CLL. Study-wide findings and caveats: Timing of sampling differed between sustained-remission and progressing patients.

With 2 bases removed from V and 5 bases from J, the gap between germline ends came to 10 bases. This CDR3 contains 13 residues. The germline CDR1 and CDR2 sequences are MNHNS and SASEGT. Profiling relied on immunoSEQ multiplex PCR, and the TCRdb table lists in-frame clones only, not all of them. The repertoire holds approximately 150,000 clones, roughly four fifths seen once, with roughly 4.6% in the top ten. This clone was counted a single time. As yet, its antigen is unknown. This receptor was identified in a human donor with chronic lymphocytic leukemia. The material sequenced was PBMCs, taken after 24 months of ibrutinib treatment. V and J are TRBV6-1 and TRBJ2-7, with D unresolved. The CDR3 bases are TGTGCCAGCAGTGAATCCCGTTACGACGAGCAGTACTTC. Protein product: CASSESRYDEQYF.